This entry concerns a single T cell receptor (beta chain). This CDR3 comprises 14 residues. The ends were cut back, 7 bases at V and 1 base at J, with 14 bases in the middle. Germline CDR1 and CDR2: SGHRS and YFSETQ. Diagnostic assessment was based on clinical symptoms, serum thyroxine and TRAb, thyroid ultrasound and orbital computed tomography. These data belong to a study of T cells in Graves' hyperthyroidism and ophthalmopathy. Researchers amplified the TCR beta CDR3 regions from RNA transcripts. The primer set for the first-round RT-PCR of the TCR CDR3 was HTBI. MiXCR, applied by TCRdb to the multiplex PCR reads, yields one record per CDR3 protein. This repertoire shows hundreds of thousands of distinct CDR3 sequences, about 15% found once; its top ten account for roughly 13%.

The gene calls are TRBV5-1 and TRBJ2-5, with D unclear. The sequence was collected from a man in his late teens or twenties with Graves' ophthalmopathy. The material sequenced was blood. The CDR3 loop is CASAARIPQETQYF. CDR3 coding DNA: TGCGCCAGCGCAGCCAGGATACCCCAAGAGACCCAGTACTTC.